This TCR beta chain was captured by sequencing in a study of cytomegalovirus exposure and HLA in healthy donors. This clone was counted a few times. The CDR3 has 15 residues. Trimming cost V 3 bases and J 0 bases, with 9 bases left between them. Germline lookup yields CDR1 MNHEY and CDR2 SMNVEV (reference sequence). 13 Jbeta primers and 60 Vbeta primers were used for the PCR. Data came from immunoSEQ multiplex PCR; TCRdb stores just in-frame clones and leaves some out. In the table there are roughly 130,000 clones, approximately 80% of which are singletons. The sample taken for sequencing was PBMCs. The rearrangement uses TRBV27 and TRBJ1-5; tentatively, D is TRBD1 (6 bases). The sequence was collected from a girl aged 2 to 10 in good health and CMV-seronegative. The CDR3 DNA reads TGTGCCAGCAGTTTGGCAGGGGATAGCAATCAGCCCCAGCATTTT. Amino acid sequence: CASSLAGDSNQPQHF.